Listed below are T cell receptor beta chains from one sample, sequenced in a study of cytomegalovirus exposure and HLA in healthy donors. The table came from immunoSEQ multiplex PCR; TCRdb's copy has only in-frame clones and leaves some out. Of approximately 20,000 clones detected, roughly 97% appear once; the ten largest clones hold 10%. Specimen: PBMCs. These receptors came from a man aged 25 to 40 in good health and CMV-seropositive. Each CDR3 is given with its conserved first and last residue. Each record gives: D gene, J gene, V gene, clone size, CDR3 DNA, CDR3 protein. A D gene is named only where the DNA matches it firmly. Expanded clones are given a class, and other clones once, few, many or no size at all.

d_call: -
j_call: TRBJ1-5
v_call: TRBV19
clone_size: -
cdr3_nt: TGTGCCAGTAGGACGACTGAGGTGGGTGGTAATCAGCCCCAGCATTTT
cdr3_aa: CASRTTEVGGNQPQHF

d_call: TRBD1
j_call: TRBJ1-1
v_call: TRBV27
clone_size: -
cdr3_nt: TGTGCCAGCAGTTTGACAGGGGGCACTGAAGCTTTCTTT
cdr3_aa: CASSLTGGTEAFF

d_call: TRBD2
j_call: TRBJ2-3
v_call: TRBV27
clone_size: -
cdr3_nt: TGTGCCAGCACCCTAAGGCGCGGGAGTGCAGATACGCAGTATTTT
cdr3_aa: CASTLRRGSADTQYF

d_call: -
j_call: TRBJ2-1
v_call: TRBV7-2
clone_size: -
cdr3_nt: TGTGCCAGCAGAGCGCGGGGTAGCTCCTACAATGAGCAGTTCTTC
cdr3_aa: CASRARGSSYNEQFF

d_call: TRBD1
j_call: TRBJ2-2
v_call: TRBV5-6
clone_size: -
cdr3_nt: TGTGCCAGCAGCATACTACAGGGGCTACCGAACACCGGGGAGCTGTTTTTT
cdr3_aa: CASSILQGLPNTGELFF

d_call: TRBD2
j_call: TRBJ2-5
v_call: TRBV7-9
clone_size: -
cdr3_nt: TGTGCCAGCAGCGGGACTAGGGAACAAGAGACCCAGTACTTC
cdr3_aa: CASSGTREQETQYF

d_call: -
j_call: TRBJ1-5
v_call: TRBV5-1
clone_size: -
cdr3_nt: TGCGCCAGCAGCCCGGGCCCCGAAAGGGGTCAGCCCCAGCATTTT
cdr3_aa: CASSPGPERGQPQHF

d_call: TRBD1
j_call: TRBJ2-3
v_call: TRBV5-1
clone_size: -
cdr3_nt: TGCGCCAGCAGCTCCACAGGGGGCGGCCAAGATACGCAGTATTTT
cdr3_aa: CASSSTGGGQDTQYF

d_call: -
j_call: TRBJ2-7
v_call: TRBV18
clone_size: -
cdr3_nt: TGTGCCAGCTCACCCGTACTAGCTGAATACGAGCAGTACTTC
cdr3_aa: CASSPVLAEYEQYF

d_call: -
j_call: TRBJ2-6
v_call: TRBV18
clone_size: -
cdr3_nt: TGTGCCAGCTCACCGACTACAGGGACGGGGGCCAACGTCCTGACTTTC
cdr3_aa: CASSPTTGTGANVLTF

d_call: -
j_call: TRBJ2-3
v_call: TRBV5-1
clone_size: -
cdr3_nt: TGCGCCAGCAGTCGCCGGGGTGCGGATAGCACAGATACGCAGTATTTT
cdr3_aa: CASSRRGADSTDTQYF

d_call: -
j_call: TRBJ1-1
v_call: TRBV6-5
clone_size: -
cdr3_nt: TGTGCCAGCAGTTACTCGGGAGCCCGACGGGCTTTCTTT
cdr3_aa: CASSYSGARRAFF

d_call: -
j_call: TRBJ2-1
v_call: TRBV6-1
clone_size: -
cdr3_nt: TGTGCCAGCACATCCAACATTTACAATGAGCAGTTCTTC
cdr3_aa: CASTSNIYNEQFF

d_call: TRBD1
j_call: TRBJ2-7
v_call: TRBV30
clone_size: once
cdr3_nt: TGTGCCTTGAAAGGGGGCCCCCTGGCCTACGAGCAGTACTTC
cdr3_aa: CALKGGPLAYEQYF

d_call: TRBD1
j_call: TRBJ2-7
v_call: TRBV6-6
clone_size: -
cdr3_nt: TGTGCCAGCAGGCCGGGACAGGGGACCTACGAGCAGTACTTC
cdr3_aa: CASRPGQGTYEQYF

d_call: TRBD2
j_call: TRBJ2-7
v_call: TRBV11-2
clone_size: -
cdr3_nt: TGTGCCAGCAGCTTAAGAGGACTAGGAGTTGCCTACGAGCAGTACTTC
cdr3_aa: CASSLRGLGVAYEQYF

d_call: TRBD1
j_call: TRBJ1-1
v_call: TRBV9
clone_size: once
cdr3_nt: TGTGCCAGCAGTCCCGGGACAGGGCTCACTGAAGCTTTCTTT
cdr3_aa: CASSPGTGLTEAFF

d_call: TRBD2
j_call: TRBJ2-2
v_call: TRBV7-3
clone_size: -
cdr3_nt: TGTGCCAGCAGCTTATTAGCGGGGCCGAACACCGGGGAGTTGTTTTTT
cdr3_aa: CASSLLAGPNTGELFF

d_call: TRBD1
j_call: TRBJ1-4
v_call: TRBV6-5
clone_size: -
cdr3_nt: TGTGCCAGCAGTCGGGACAGGGCGGCTGAAAAACTGTTTTTT
cdr3_aa: CASSRDRAAEKLFF

d_call: -
j_call: TRBJ2-7
v_call: TRBV4-2
clone_size: -
cdr3_nt: TGTGCCAGCAGCCATCAAGGCCAGGGGCGCTCCTACGAGCAGTACTTC
cdr3_aa: CASSHQGQGRSYEQYF

d_call: -
j_call: TRBJ1-5
v_call: TRBV28
clone_size: once
cdr3_nt: TGTGCCAGCAGTTTACGGAATCAGCCCCAGCATTTT
cdr3_aa: CASSLRNQPQHF

d_call: -
j_call: TRBJ2-3
v_call: TRBV9
clone_size: -
cdr3_nt: TGTGCCAGCAGCGTAAGGGCAGGGATTACAGATACGCAGTATTTT
cdr3_aa: CASSVRAGITDTQYF

d_call: TRBD2
j_call: TRBJ2-7
v_call: TRBV5-1
clone_size: -
cdr3_nt: TGCGCCAGCAGCCCAGGGACTAGCGGATACGAGCAGTACTTC
cdr3_aa: CASSPGTSGYEQYF

d_call: -
j_call: TRBJ2-2
v_call: TRBV30
clone_size: -
cdr3_nt: TGTGCCTGGAGGAAAGAACGAGCGGGCCCGAACACCGGGGAGCTGTTTTTT
cdr3_aa: CAWRKERAGPNTGELFF

d_call: TRBD2
j_call: TRBJ2-1
v_call: TRBV2
clone_size: -
cdr3_nt: TGTGCCAGCAGTGCGGGACTAGCGGGAGGGGTATGGCAGTTCTTC
cdr3_aa: CASSAGLAGGVWQFF

d_call: -
j_call: TRBJ2-7
v_call: TRBV4-2
clone_size: -
cdr3_nt: TGTGCCAGCAGCCATGCAGAACTAGGGGGTAAAAACGAGCAGTACTTC
cdr3_aa: CASSHAELGGKNEQYF

d_call: -
j_call: TRBJ2-1
v_call: TRBV30
clone_size: -
cdr3_nt: TGTGCCTCCTCGACTCAAACCTACAATGAGCAGTTCTTC
cdr3_aa: CASSTQTYNEQFF

d_call: TRBD1
j_call: TRBJ2-7
v_call: TRBV27
clone_size: -
cdr3_nt: TGTGCCAGCAGTTTATTGGGACAGGGAATCCCCTTAACTACCTACGAGCAGTACTTC
cdr3_aa: CASSLLGQGIPLTTYEQYF

d_call: TRBD2
j_call: TRBJ2-7
v_call: TRBV7-2
clone_size: -
cdr3_nt: TGTGCCAGCAGCTCCGGGACTAGCGAATACGAGCAGTACTTC
cdr3_aa: CASSSGTSEYEQYF

d_call: TRBD1
j_call: TRBJ1-1
v_call: TRBV18
clone_size: -
cdr3_nt: TGTGCCAGCTCACCGGGGACAGGGATGAACACTGAAGCTTTCTTT
cdr3_aa: CASSPGTGMNTEAFF

d_call: -
j_call: TRBJ2-2
v_call: TRBV6-5
clone_size: once
cdr3_nt: TGTGCCAGCAGTCGTCGGCAGGGGGGCACCGGGGAGCTGTTTTTT
cdr3_aa: CASSRRQGGTGELFF

d_call: TRBD2
j_call: TRBJ2-1
v_call: TRBV28
clone_size: -
cdr3_nt: TGTGCCAGCAGTCCTTGGCGACTAGCGGGAGGGGACAATGAGCAGTTCTTC
cdr3_aa: CASSPWRLAGGDNEQFF

d_call: TRBD1
j_call: TRBJ1-1
v_call: TRBV19
clone_size: -
cdr3_nt: TGTGCCAGTTCCGCTGACAGGGGATTTAGAGCTTTCTTT
cdr3_aa: CASSADRGFRAFF